The present T cell receptor (beta chain) was sequenced within a study of early T cells in non-severe SARS-CoV-2 infection. Looking at the study overall: RNA in bulk from unsorted whole blood was sequenced, and chains were unpaired.

As for this clonotype: Antigen specificity is unknown.

V was shortened by 2 bases and J by 3 bases, with 4 bases between the two germline ends. The germline V gene has CDR1 SGHVS and CDR2 FQNEAQ. The length of the CDR3 is 12 residues. As part of library construction, unique molecular identifiers were attached to individual cDNA molecules. From the 5' RACE reads, TCRdb called clonotypes with MiXCR, one entry per CDR3 protein. The data hold about 70,000 distinct CDR3 sequences, with about 14% observed a single time. Regarding the study as a whole: Comparison of clonotypes with VDJdb favored anti-spike CD8 responses while missing private and CD4 specificities.

This TCR was recovered from an adult who was a healthcare worker with PCR-confirmed SARS-CoV-2 infection or an uninfected control (not recorded which). This sample comprised whole blood, obtained at baseline. The chain has TRBV7-8 and TRBJ2-5; D gene unclear. The DNA of the CDR3 is TGTGCCAGCAGCTTACGGGAAGAGACCCAGTACTTC. Translating it yields CASSLREETQYF.